Listed here are 4 T cell receptor beta chains from one sample, sequenced in a study of T cells in Graves' hyperthyroidism and ophthalmopathy. Authors of the study amplified TCR beta CDR3 regions from RNA transcripts. HTBI primers were the set used in a first-round RT-PCR of the TCR CDR3. TCRdb redid the calling of the multiplex PCR reads with MiXCR, one entry per CDR3 protein. The sample carries nearly 600,000 distinct CDR3 sequences, about 14% recorded once. Sequenced: blood. These receptors were obtained from a woman under 30 with Graves' ophthalmopathy.

The table lists this clonotype with many counts. The chain links TRBV7-2 to TRBJ1-2; D is unclear. CDR3 length equals 12 residues. The germline V gene encodes CDR1 SGHTA and CDR2 FQGNSA. Trimming pared 3 bases from V and 8 bases from J, leaving 10 bases between. The CDR3 sequence: CASSFLTGGYTF. The CDR3 nucleotides are TGTGCCAGCAGCTTCTTGACCGGAGGCTACACCTTC.

This clonotype was seen many times. The chain employs TRBV28 and TRBJ2-7; D possibly corresponds to TRBD1 (6 bases). V lost 6 bases, J lost 3 bases, and 18 bases lay in between. The CDR3 sequence is 15 residues long. Germline-derived CDR1 and CDR2 are MDHEN and SYDVKM. DNA for the CDR3: TGTGCCAGCAGGACCCCGAGGACAGCCAACTACGAGCAGTACTTC. Translated: CASRTPRTANYEQYF.

A few counts support this clonotype. This chain joins TRBV20-1 and TRBJ2-7; D remains ambiguous. The germline V and J ends were trimmed by 5 bases and 2 bases, with 13 bases remaining between them. CDR1 and CDR2 from the germline V gene are DFQATT and SNEGSKA (reference sequence). This CDR3 has 13 residues. CDR3 loop: CSASDSSTYEQYF. The CDR3, as DNA: TGCAGTGCTTCCGACTCGTCGACCTACGAGCAGTACTTC.

This clonotype was observed at least ten times. J is TRBJ2-3 and V is TRBV18; maybe TRBD1 (5 bases). Germline loops: CDR1 KGHSH, CDR2 LQKENI. This CDR3 contains 15 residues. Trimming stripped 4 bases from V and 6 bases from J, with 17 bases between. CDR3 DNA: TGTGCCAGCTCACTAGGGGCCCTGGAGTTGGATACGCAGTATTTT. Translation: CASSLGALELDTQYF.